This entry lists 24 T cell receptor beta chains sequenced from one sample in a study of blood T cell repertoires in COVID-19. The assay was immunoSEQ multiplex PCR, and TCRdb's table has in-frame clones only and misses some. Of approximately 18,000 clones listed, 80% to 90% are singletons. Sequenced material: peripheral blood. Receptors were obtained from a human donor with active COVID-19. The donor label of this sample is uncertain.

The V gene is TRBV5-6, the J gene TRBJ2-5, with a tentative D call TRBD1 (6 bases). The V gene's germline CDR1 is SGHDT and CDR2 YYEEEE. V was shortened by 0 bases and J by 3 bases, with 9 bases between the two germline ends. This CDR3 comprises 14 residues. CDR3 DNA: TGTGCCAGCAGCTTGGAATACAGGGAAGAGACCCAGTACTTC. It yields the protein CASSLEYREETQYF.

The J gene is TRBJ1-2, the V gene TRBV6-5, with unresolved D. Per germline, CDR1 MNHEY and CDR2 SVGAGI. This CDR3 is built from 16 residues. V lost 0 bases, J lost 6 bases, and 17 bases lay in between. This chain's CDR3 is CASSYSRPSRGNGYTF. The DNA of the CDR3 is TGTGCCAGCAGTTACTCGAGGCCGTCGCGGGGAAATGGCTACACCTTC.

On this clone: One junction end disagrees with the germline gene, perhaps due to a read error. The chain combines TRBV11-2 with TRBJ2-2; tentatively, D is TRBD2 (5 bases). This CDR3 spans 12 amino acids. Germline V CDR1 and CDR2: SGHAT, FQNNGV. The CDR3 sequence is CASSHPTGELFF. The CDR3 coding sequence is TGTGCCAGCAGCCACCCCACCGGGGAGTTGTTTTTT.

This chain joins TRBV18 and TRBJ2-1, with a possible D match to TRBD2 (6 bases). From germline, CDR1 is KGHSH and CDR2 LQKENI. The CDR3 has 15 amino acids. V was clipped by 2 bases and J by 6 bases, with 14 bases between them. CDR3 loop: CASSPVMTRVNEQFF. CDR3 DNA: TGTGCCAGCTCACCAGTTATGACTAGGGTCAATGAGCAGTTCTTC.

This chain links TRBV3-1 (or the pseudogene TRBV3-2) with TRBJ1-2, with D uncertain. Trimming removed 2 bases at V and 8 bases at J, with 9 bases between. Germline CDR1 and CDR2: LGHDT and YNNKEL (reference sequence). CDR3 length: 12 amino acids. The CDR3 region has the DNA TGTGCCAGCAGCCAAAGGAGCGGGGGCTACACCTTC. Translating it yields CASSQRSGGYTF.

The chain couples TRBV12-3 or TRBV12-4 to TRBJ2-2; D perhaps matches TRBD2 (5 bases). This CDR3 is built from 13 residues. V lost 2 bases, J lost 4 bases, and 5 bases lay in between. The CDR3: CASSLRGTGELFF. The CDR3 DNA follows: TGTGCCAGCAGTTTACGGGGCACCGGGGAGCTGTTTTTT.

The chain's CDR3 is CASSLEIANTEAFF. The CDR3, as DNA: TGCGCCAGCAGCTTAGAGATCGCGAACACTGAAGCTTTCTTT. The genes are TRBV5-1 and TRBJ1-1; D remains ambiguous. Germline V gene data show CDR1 as SGHRS and CDR2 as YFSETQ. The CDR3 length is 14 residues. The germline V and J ends were trimmed by 2 bases and 1 base, with 9 bases remaining between them.

The chain joins TRBV6-5 to TRBJ2-2; D uncertain. The V gene lost 6 bases and the J gene lost 4 bases, with 6 bases spanning the gap. Germline V CDR1 and CDR2: MNHEY, SVGAGI. This CDR3 has 12 residues. For the CDR3, the DNA is TGTGCCAGCAGCTACCGCACCGGGGAGCTGTTTTTT. Translation: CASSYRTGELFF.

This CDR3 is CASSVGGKEAFF. CDR3 nucleotides: TGTGCCAGCAGCGTAGGGGGCAAAGAAGCTTTCTTT. The chain combines TRBV9 with TRBJ1-1, with TRBD1 as a possible D gene (5 bases). Germline V lookup: CDR1 SGDLS, CDR2 YYNGEE. V lost 0 bases to trimming and J lost 8 bases, with 8 bases between them. This CDR3 is 12 amino acids long.

The rearrangement joins TRBV4-3 to TRBJ2-7; 9 bases agree with TRBD1. CDR1 and CDR2 (germline): LGHNA, YSLEER. The CDR3 has 15 amino acids. Losses at the gene ends were 1 base for V and 1 base for J; bases not matched to a gene: 2. The CDR3 DNA follows: TGCGCCAGCAGCCAAGGTGGGACAGGGTCCTACGAGCAGTACTTC. Protein: CASSQGGTGSYEQYF.

The V gene is TRBV10-3, the J gene TRBJ2-5, with 7 nucleotides matching TRBD1. V shed 4 bases and J 4 bases; nucleotides not matched to a gene: 18. CDR1 ENHRY and CDR2 SYGVKD come from the germline V gene. CDR3 length: 18 residues. The CDR3 DNA follows: TGTGCCATCAGTGCCTTTGGGACAGAAATGGGGACGGGAGAGACCCAGTACTTC. The encoded protein is CAISAFGTEMGTGETQYF.

V is TRBV5-4 and J is TRBJ1-2, with 7 bases matching TRBD1. There are 16 residues in the CDR3. With V trimmed by 4 bases and J by 2 bases, 11 bases remained unmatched. Germline assignment: CDR1 SGHNT and CDR2 YYREEE (reference sequence). CDR3 nucleotide sequence: TGTGCCAGCAGCCGCTCGACAGGGTTTTCAAACTATGGCTACACCTTC. This encodes CASSRSTGFSNYGYTF.

The V and J genes are TRBV6-5 and TRBJ1-1; TRBD1 agrees at 9 bases. The CDR3 has 15 residues. CDR1 is MNHEY and CDR2 is SVGAGI in the germline V gene. V lost 5 bases and J lost 6; bases outside the gene matches: 10. CDR3 sequence (DNA): TGTGCCAGCAGTAAGAGACAGGGGGAGTTCGCTGAAGCTTTCTTT. It yields the protein CASSKRQGEFAEAFF.

The chain joins TRBV4-3 to TRBJ2-2; 8 nucleotides agree with TRBD2. V was pared by 2 bases and J by 5 bases, with 4 bases of the junction left unmatched. CDR3 length: 15 amino acids. CDR1 and CDR2 (germline): LGHNA, YSLEER. The CDR3 protein is CASSQFGGGTGELFF. CDR3 nucleotide sequence: TGCGCCAGCAGCCAATTCGGGGGGGGTACCGGGGAGCTGTTTTTT.

This clone was picked up a small number of times. This sequence joins TRBV21-1 and TRBJ1-1; the table's D call, TRBD1, has no DNA check behind it. TRBV21-1 is reported as a pseudogene. The CDR3 runs 13 residues. The CDR3 sequence is CASSADNSSEAFF. The CDR3 nucleotides read TGTGCCAGCAGCGCGGACAACTCCTCTGAAGCTTTCTTT.

The rearrangement links TRBV6-5 to TRBJ1-1, with TRBD1 as a possible D gene (6 bases). V dropped 8 bases and J dropped 4 bases, with 14 bases sitting between them. The CDR3 contains 13 residues. The germline CDR1 and CDR2 sequences are MNHEY and SVGAGI. CDR3 protein: CASLPGVGTEAFF. For the CDR3, the DNA is TGTGCCAGCCTCCCAGGGGTGGGCACTGAAGCTTTCTTT.

The rearrangement links TRBV7-9 to TRBJ2-7; TRBD1 matches at 8 bases. V shed 6 bases, J shed 1 base, and the junction held 5 bases outside the gene matches. Germline CDR1 is SEHNR and CDR2 is FQNEAQ (reference sequence). CDR3 length: 14 residues. CDR3: CASSDRGLSYEQYF. For the CDR3, the DNA is TGTGCCAGCAGTGACAGGGGCTTGTCCTACGAGCAGTACTTC.

V gene TRBV3-1 (or the pseudogene TRBV3-2) combines with J gene TRBJ2-5, with 7 nucleotides matching TRBD2. CDR3 length: 17 residues. The V and J ends lost 1 base and 5 bases, in that order; junction bases with no gene match: 13. Germline CDR1 reads LGHDT; CDR2 reads YNNKEL (reference sequence). CDR3 nucleotides: TGTGCCAGCAGCCAAGTCGCACCCAGCGGGGAAATTGAGACCCAGTACTTC. Its protein product is CASSQVAPSGEIETQYF.

This chain joins TRBV5-6 and TRBJ1-1; 10 bases match TRBD1. Germline values: CDR1 SGHDT, CDR2 YYEEEE. V lost 0 bases to trimming and J lost 5 bases; unmatched junction nucleotides: 7. There are 16 residues in the CDR3. The CDR3 DNA follows: TGTGCCAGCAGCTTGGAAGGACAGGGGGAAAGAACTGAAGCTTTCTTT. Protein: CASSLEGQGERTEAFF. The complete variable domain, with remaining parts taken from reference TRBV5-6 and TRBJ1-1, reads DAGVTQSPTHLIKTRGQQVTLRCSPKSGHDTVSWYQQALGQGPQFIFQYYEEEERQRGNFPDRFSGHQFPNYSSELNVNALLLGDSALYLCASSLEGQGERTEAFFGQGTRLTVV.

CDR3 sequence (DNA): TGTGCCAGTAGTATAGATGAGGGAAATGAAAAACTGTTTTTT. This encodes CASSIDEGNEKLFF. The gene calls are TRBV19 and TRBJ1-4; D unclear. From germline, CDR1 is LNHDA and CDR2 SQIVND (reference sequence). Trimming took 0 bases from V and 5 from J, leaving 7 bases between them. This CDR3 is 14 amino acids long. Full variable domain (rest looked up from reference TRBV19 and TRBJ1-4): DGGITQSPKYLFRKEGQNVTLSCEQNLNHDAMYWYRQDPGQGLRLIYYSQIVNDFQKGDIAEGYSVSREKKESFPLTVTSAQKNPTAFYLCASSIDEGNEKLFFGSGTQLSVL.

The chain combines TRBV18 with TRBJ2-3, with a tentative D call TRBD2 (6 bases). The CDR3 sequence is 15 residues long. In germline, CDR1 is KGHSH, CDR2 LQKENI. V was pared by 3 bases and J by 5 bases, with 15 bases between. CDR3 DNA sequence: TGTGCCAGCTCACCCAGCCTAGCGAGAGAAGATACGCAGTATTTT. Its protein is CASSPSLAREDTQYF. The full variable domain, with the rest looked up from reference TRBV18 and TRBJ2-3, is NAGVMQNPRHLVRRRGQEARLRCSPMKGHSHVYWYRQLPEEGLKFMVYLQKENIIDESGMPKERFSAEFPKEGPSILRIQQVVRGDSAAYFCASSPSLAREDTQYFGPGTRLTVL.

In this sample, this clone turned up a few times. The sample has other DNA sequences that encode this CDR3 too. The rearrangement joins TRBV6-1 to TRBJ2-5, with 7 bases lining up with TRBD1. Germline CDR1 and CDR2: MNHNS and SASEGT. V was pared by 0 bases and J by 0 bases, with 1 base of the junction left unmatched. The CDR3 runs 15 residues. CDR3 coding DNA: TGTGCCAGCAGTGAAGCCGGGACAGACCAAGAGACCCAGTACTTC. Amino acid sequence: CASSEAGTDQETQYF.

The gene calls are TRBV18 and TRBJ2-2; D perhaps matches TRBD2 (5 bases). The CDR3 contains 16 residues. Looked up from germline, CDR1 is KGHSH and CDR2 is LQKENI. The V end was cut by 2 bases, the J end by 8 bases, with 18 bases between. The CDR3 region is CASSPRSGIKLGELFF. CDR3 DNA: TGTGCCAGCTCACCAAGAAGCGGCATTAAGTTGGGGGAGCTGTTTTTT.

The chain couples TRBV5-1 to TRBJ1-2, with 12 bases lining up with TRBD1. Trimming removed 1 base from V and 3 bases from J; junction bases left unmatched: 4. Germline loops: CDR1 SGHRS, CDR2 YFSETQ. This CDR3 region has 16 residues. As DNA, the CDR3 is TGCGCCAGCAGCTTGACCGGGACAGGGGGCGACTATGGCTACACCTTC. This codes for CASSLTGTGGDYGYTF.